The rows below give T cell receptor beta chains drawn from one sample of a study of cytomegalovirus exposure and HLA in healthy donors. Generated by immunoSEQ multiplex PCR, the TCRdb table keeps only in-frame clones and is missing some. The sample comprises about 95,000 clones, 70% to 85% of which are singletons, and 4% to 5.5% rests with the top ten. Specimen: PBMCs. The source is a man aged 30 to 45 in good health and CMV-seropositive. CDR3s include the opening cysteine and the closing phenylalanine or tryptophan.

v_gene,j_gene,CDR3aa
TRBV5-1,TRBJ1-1,CASSLEGRNTEAFF
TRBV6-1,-,CASSEGRYEQYF
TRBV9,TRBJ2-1,CASRAGGPSNEQFF
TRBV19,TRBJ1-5,CASSISPTPQGNQPQHF
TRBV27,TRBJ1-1,CASSFVGGAGRQAFF
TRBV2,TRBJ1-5,CASRLGAGLEPQHF
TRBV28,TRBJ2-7,CASSADRALREQYF
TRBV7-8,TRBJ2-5,CASRETAGETQYF
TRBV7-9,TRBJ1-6,CASSLGDSYPLSSPLHF
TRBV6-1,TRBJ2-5,CASSDRASTETQYF
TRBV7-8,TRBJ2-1,CASSLGTSLSSYNEQFF
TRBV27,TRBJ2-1,CASSSGGSGRDEQFF
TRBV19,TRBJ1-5,CASSIRANQPQHF
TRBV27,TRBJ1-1,CASSRGPGGRTEAFF
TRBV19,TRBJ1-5,CASSIRQGNNQPQHF
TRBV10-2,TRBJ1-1,CAGSRGRDTEAFF
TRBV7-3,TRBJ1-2,CASSLTVSGNGYTF
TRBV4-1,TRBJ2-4,CASSQDRAGAKNIQYF
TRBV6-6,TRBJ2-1,CASSFTAYNEQFF
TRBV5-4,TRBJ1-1,CASSKVTGNTEAFF
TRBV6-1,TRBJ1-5,CASVGSWSNQPQHF
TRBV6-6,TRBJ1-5,CASRVTGVGQPQHF
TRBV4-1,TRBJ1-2,CASSLSRDRGGYGYTF
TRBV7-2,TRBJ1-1,CASSSQGNTEAFF
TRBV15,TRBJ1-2,CATSRGQALISNYGYTF
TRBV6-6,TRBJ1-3,CASSYSSPGNTIYF
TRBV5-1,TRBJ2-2,CASSSRTSGSNTGELFF
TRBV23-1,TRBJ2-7,CASSLCRRLSYEQYF
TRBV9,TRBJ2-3,CASSSGTVLTDTQYF
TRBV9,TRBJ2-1,CASSPGTSGFRDEQFF
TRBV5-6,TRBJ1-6,CASSMGVQGWTPLHF
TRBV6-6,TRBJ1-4,CASIAGAANEKLFF
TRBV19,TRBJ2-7,CASSSLAGGPYEQYF
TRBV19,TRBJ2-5,CASSIGSGGVETQYF
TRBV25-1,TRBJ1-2,CASSDPGTSNYGYTF
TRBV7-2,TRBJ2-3,CASSLERTDTQYF
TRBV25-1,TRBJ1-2,CASSRWDSGHGYTF
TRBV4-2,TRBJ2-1,CASSLGQGDATVSYNEQFF
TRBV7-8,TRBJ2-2,CASSLGDIDTGELFF
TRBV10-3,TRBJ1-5,CAISDTGQGNQPQHF
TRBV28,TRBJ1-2,CASSSGRATSGYTF
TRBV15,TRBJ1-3,CATSWRWTNTIYF
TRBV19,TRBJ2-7,CASSLSGLSYEQYF
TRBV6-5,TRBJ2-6,CASTYSGANVLTF
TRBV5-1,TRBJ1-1,CASSLDRNTEAFF
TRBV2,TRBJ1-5,CASSGAVSNQPQHF
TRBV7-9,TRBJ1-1,CASSLGQGSSEAFF
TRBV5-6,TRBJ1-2,CASRASTGGAWYGYTF
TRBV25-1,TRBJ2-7,CASSDLDPYEQYF
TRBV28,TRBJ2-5,CASSSGWTQTQYF
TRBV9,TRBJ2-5,CASSVESGLAGVETQYF
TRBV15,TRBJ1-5,CATSRPGQGGNLYQPQHF
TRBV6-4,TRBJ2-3,CASSEGGGAGTQYF
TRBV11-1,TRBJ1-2,CASSFGTGPNYGYTF
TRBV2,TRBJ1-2,CASSEERRYSGYTF
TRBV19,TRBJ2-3,CASSIPAGGPSDTQYF
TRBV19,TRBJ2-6,CASSTLGGIGANVLTF
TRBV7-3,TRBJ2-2,CASSLEGDTGELFF
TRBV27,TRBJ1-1,CASSSRTGLNTEAFF
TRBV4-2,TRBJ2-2,CASSQEGAGVTFPGELFF